This T cell receptor (beta chain) came from a study of B cell selection in AIRE deficiency. Study-level findings and limits: CDR3s were shorter in shared Treg sequences, reflecting few non-templated nucleotide insertions. Of 3657 shared Treg TCRbeta sequences, around 30% were healthy-donor-only and over 9% patient-only.

CD4+CD127+ cells were sorted as the conventional CD4 T cells. V lost 6 bases to trimming and J lost 2 bases, with 10 bases between them. The CDR3 extends over 12 amino acids. Germline-derived CDR1 and CDR2 are SQVTM and ANQGSEA. Some clones are missing from TCRdb's copy, which holds only in-frame ones; the method was immunoSEQ multiplex PCR. This sample carries 20,000 to 30,000 clones, around 96% of them seen once, and the ten largest clones take 0.15% to 0.2%. In its sample, this clone was seen once. Its antigen is not identified. This sequence was found in a human donor in good health. The chain uses TRBV29-1 and TRBJ2-5, with D maybe TRBD1 (5 bases). Sequenced: CD4+CD127+ conventional T cells sorted from PBMCs. The CDR3 region is CSVIGVQETQYF. In DNA form, the CDR3 reads TGCAGCGTCATAGGGGTACAAGAGACCCAGTACTTC.